Sequencing of this T cell receptor beta chain was carried out in a study of blood T cell repertoires in COVID-19. Study details: The United States, Italy and Spain provided the acute and convalescent COVID-19 samples. The cDNA or gDNA used as material had been derived from T cells, B-cell-depleted T cells, or PBMCs.

Germline values: CDR1 SEHNR, CDR2 FQNEAQ (reference sequence). The CDR3 covers 11 residues. V shed 8 bases and J shed 6 bases, with 7 bases lying between them. Original data processing: It was from reference gene primer amplification that nucleated cell counts were estimated. Some clones are missing from TCRdb's copy, which holds only in-frame ones; the method was immunoSEQ multiplex PCR. V and J calls and clone size come straight from that table; D and trimming were deduced from the DNA. The table shows approximately 200,000 clones, with approximately 86% occurring only once. The specimen was peripheral blood. The rearrangement uses TRBV7-9 and TRBJ2-2; no firm D call. The receptor's source is a man aged 30 to 39 with acute or convalescent COVID-19. The CDR3 DNA is TGTGCCAGCCCTTTTCCCGGGGAGCTGTTTTTT. As protein: CASPFPGELFF.